This TCR beta chain is drawn from a study of blood T cell repertoires in COVID-19. Overall study: Whether acute or convalescent, the COVID-19 samples came from the United States, Italy and Spain. The analysed material was cDNA or gDNA that came from T cells, B-cell-depleted T cells, or PBMCs.

Trimming stripped 9 bases from V and 3 bases from J, with 12 bases between. The CDR3 totals 13 residues. Germline V gives CDR1 LGHDT, CDR2 YNNKEL (reference sequence). Study processing details: It was from reference gene primer amplification that nucleated cell counts were estimated. The method was immunoSEQ multiplex PCR; TCRdb's version includes in-frame clones alone and lacks a portion of them. Clonal size and the V and J genes are those of that table, whereas D and trimming came from the DNA. This sample has over 90,000 clones; over 70% occur once, and the top ten carry approximately 25%. V usage is TRBV3-1 (or the pseudogene TRBV3-2) and J usage is TRBJ2-1; tentative D call: TRBD1 (5 bases). The TCR sequence derives from a man aged 80 or over with active or convalescent COVID-19. Sequenced: peripheral blood. The CDR3 nucleotides read TGTGCCAGTGGAGACAGATACTACAATGAGCAGTTCTTC. This encodes CASGDRYYNEQFF.